A selection of T cell receptor beta chains follows, all from one sample in a study of OX40 agonist ivuxolimab in advanced cancers. Measured with immunoSEQ multiplex PCR; TCRdb has only the in-frame clones, and not every one. The sample has 75,000 to 95,000 clones, 70% to 90% seen once. The specimen comprised CD4+ or CD8+ T cells sorted from blood, sampled in a trial of the OX40 agonist ivuxolimab. The receptors here all came from an adult with an advanced solid tumor such as melanoma, head and neck, liver or kidney cancer. The CDR3 runs from the conserved cysteine through the conserved F or W. The order of the fields is CDR3 length, V gene, clone size, D gene, J gene, CDR3 protein, CDR3 DNA. D genes are given only for firm matches. Where a row states a size, it is once, few, many or the class of an expanded clone; other rows omit it.

>15|TRBV7-2|NA|TRBD2|TRBJ2-1
CASSLMGLENNEQFF
TGTGCCAGCAGCTTGATGGGACTAGAAAACAACGAGCAGTTCTTC
>17|TRBV28|NA|NA|TRBJ1-1
CASSLWAGASSHTEAFF
TGTGCCAGCAGTTTATGGGCGGGGGCCAGCAGCCACACTGAAGCTTTCTTT
>15|TRBV7-2|NA|TRBD1|TRBJ1-5
CASSSRTGSNQPQHF
TGTGCCAGCAGCTCTCGGACAGGTAGCAATCAGCCCCAGCATTTT
>18|TRBV30|NA|TRBD1|TRBJ1-6
CAWSQGQRPRGYNSPLHF
TGTGCCTGGAGCCAGGGACAGCGCCCGCGGGGCTATAATTCACCCCTCCACTTT
>12|TRBV28|NA|NA|TRBJ1-2
CASSLSDYGYTF
TGTGCCAGCAGTTTATCGGACTATGGCTACACCTTC
>14|TRBV6-5|NA|NA|TRBJ2-7
CASSNTVSFNEQYF
TGTGCCAGCAGCAATACAGTCAGTTTCAACGAGCAGTACTTC
>14|TRBV6-5|once|NA|TRBJ1-3
CASSYSLSGNTIYF
TGTGCCAGCAGTTACTCACTCTCTGGAAACACCATATATTTT
>14|TRBV4-3|NA|NA|TRBJ1-6
CASSQNYRNSPLHF
TGCGCCAGCAGCCAAAATTACAGAAATTCACCCCTCCACTTT
>15|TRBV25-1|NA|NA|TRBJ2-2
CASRVTGEVAGELFF
TGTGCCAGCAGAGTAACAGGGGAGGTCGCCGGGGAGCTGTTTTTT
>15|TRBV19|few|NA|TRBJ2-1
CASSRQDVVRDEQFF
TGTGCCAGTAGCCGGCAGGACGTGGTACGTGATGAGCAGTTCTTC
>15|TRBV29-1|NA|TRBD1|TRBJ1-2
CSVAGQGSANYGYTF
TGCAGCGTTGCGGGACAGGGGTCAGCTAACTATGGCTACACCTTC
>16|TRBV28|few|TRBD1|TRBJ1-1
CASRPGQGKGNTEAFF
TGTGCCAGCAGACCGGGACAGGGAAAAGGGAACACTGAAGCTTTCTTT
>13|TRBV9|NA|NA|TRBJ1-6
CASSPEPGSPLHF
TGTGCCAGCAGCCCGGAACCAGGTTCACCCCTCCACTTT
>13|TRBV4-1|NA|NA|TRBJ2-7
CASSQDSGREQYF
TGCGCCAGCAGCCAAGATTCGGGAAGAGAGCAGTACTTC
>15|TRBV28|NA|TRBD1|TRBJ2-5
CASTTRTGGRETQYF
TGTGCCAGCACCACCCGGACAGGGGGCAGAGAGACCCAGTACTTC
>14|TRBV19|few|NA|TRBJ2-3
CASRLTGGTDTQYF
TGTGCCAGTAGGCTGACAGGAGGCACAGATACGCAGTATTTT
>14|TRBV18|NA|NA|TRBJ1-1
CASSPEHRLTEAFF
TGTGCCAGCTCACCCGAGCACAGATTGACTGAAGCTTTCTTT
>15|TRBV19|NA|TRBD1|TRBJ1-5
CASSSGTGLNQPQHF
TGTGCCAGTAGTTCCGGGACAGGACTTAATCAGCCCCAGCATTTT
>13|TRBV5-1|NA|NA|TRBJ1-1
CASGRRGDTEAFF
TGCGCCAGCGGTCGAAGGGGGGACACTGAAGCTTTCTTT
>15|TRBV6-6|NA|NA|TRBJ1-5
CASSYSIGGGQPQHF
TGTGCCAGCAGTTACTCGATCGGGGGGGGTCAGCCCCAGCATTTT
>14|TRBV4-1|NA|NA|TRBJ1-1
CASSQEGGRGEAFF
TGCGCCAGCAGCCAAGAAGGAGGTCGTGGAGAAGCTTTCTTT
>13|TRBV11-3|NA|TRBD1|TRBJ2-1
CASSFTGVGEQFF
TGTGCCAGCAGCTTTACAGGGGTGGGTGAGCAGTTCTTC
>14|TRBV5-1|NA|NA|TRBJ1-1
CASSLERSRTEAFF
TGCGCCAGCAGCTTGGAGAGGAGTAGGACTGAAGCTTTCTTT
>14|TRBV16|NA|NA|TRBJ1-2
CASSQTAEFYGYTF
TGTGCCAGCAGCCAAACGGCAGAATTCTATGGCTACACCTTC
>14|TRBV6-1|NA|NA|TRBJ2-7
CASSDGGKRYEQYF
TGTGCCAGCAGTGATGGGGGAAAAAGGTACGAGCAGTACTTC
>14|TRBV2|once|NA|TRBJ1-5
CASSEAYSNQPQHF
TGTGCCAGCAGTGAGGCCTATAGCAATCAGCCCCAGCATTTT
>15|TRBV9|NA|NA|TRBJ1-3
CASSSEGSSGNTIYF
TGTGCCAGCAGCTCCGAGGGGTCCTCTGGAAACACCATATATTTT
>17|TRBV27|NA|TRBD1|TRBJ1-5
CASSPQGGTGGNQPQHF
TGTGCCAGCAGTCCGCAGGGGGGGACAGGGGGCAATCAGCCCCAGCATTTT
>14|TRBV5-4|once|NA|TRBJ2-4
CASSFSGAKNIQYF
TGTGCCAGCAGCTTTTCTGGAGCCAAAAACATTCAGTACTTC
>12|TRBV10-2|few|TRBD1|TRBJ2-3
CASGRTGWTQYF
TGCGCCAGCGGCAGGACAGGATGGACGCAGTATTTT
>18|TRBV7-2|NA|NA|TRBJ2-4
CASSLGPQGSMAKNIQYF
TGTGCCAGCAGCTTGGGCCCTCAGGGGAGTATGGCCAAAAACATTCAGTACTTC
>17|TRBV28|once|TRBD1|TRBJ2-2
CASSSRDRGHGTGELFF
TGTGCCAGCAGCTCTCGGGACAGGGGGCATGGCACCGGGGAGCTGTTTTTT
>14|TRBV25-1|NA|NA|TRBJ1-2
CASRGTGARYGYTF
TGTGCCAGCAGGGGGACGGGGGCGCGATATGGCTACACCTTC
>15|TRBV5-1|NA|NA|TRBJ2-2
CASSTGALVTGELFF
TGCGCCAGCAGCACCGGAGCTTTGGTTACCGGGGAGCTGTTTTTT
>14|TRBV5-1|NA|NA|TRBJ2-5
CASSLDTVQETQYF
TGCGCCAGCAGCTTGGACACAGTCCAAGAGACCCAGTACTTC
>17|TRBV5-4|NA|NA|TRBJ2-6
CASSLGAGALGANVLTF
TGTGCCAGCAGCTTGGGGGCAGGGGCGCTGGGGGCCAACGTCCTGACTTTC
>12|TRBV4-3|few|NA|TRBJ1-2
CASSLSGHGYTF
TGCGCCAGCAGCCTCTCCGGGCATGGCTACACCTTC
>15|TRBV9|NA|TRBD1|TRBJ2-5
CASSAAGGTQETQYF
TGTGCCAGCAGCGCCGCAGGGGGCACCCAAGAGACCCAGTACTTC
>15|TRBV5-1|NA|NA|TRBJ1-1
CASTLGGAGNTEAFF
TGCGCCAGCACCCTAGGGGGGGCGGGGAACACTGAAGCTTTCTTT
>13|TRBV6-4|few|NA|TRBJ1-1
CASSWSRNTEAFF
TGTGCCAGCTCTTGGAGCAGGAACACTGAAGCTTTCTTT
>17|TRBV18|NA|TRBD1|TRBJ2-2
CASSPKQGVKNTGELFF
TGTGCCAGCTCACCAAAGCAGGGGGTCAAGAACACCGGGGAGCTGTTTTTT
>15|TRBV11-2|NA|NA|TRBJ2-2
CASSLVDSFTGELFF
TGTGCCAGCAGCTTAGTAGACAGCTTCACCGGGGAGCTGTTTTTT
>13|TRBV2|few|NA|TRBJ2-5
CASRGTLGETQYF
TGTGCCAGCAGAGGGACGTTGGGGGAGACCCAGTACTTC
>15|TRBV19|once|NA|TRBJ2-3
CASSARLEHTDTQYF
TGTGCCAGTAGTGCCAGACTAGAGCATACAGATACGCAGTATTTT
>15|TRBV4-2|NA|NA|TRBJ2-3
CASSSSQTSTDTQYF
TGTGCCAGCAGCTCGTCCCAGACTAGCACAGATACGCAGTATTTT
>14|TRBV30|NA|NA|TRBJ1-5
CAWRVAASNQPQHF
TGTGCCTGGAGAGTTGCAGCTAGCAATCAGCCCCAGCATTTT
>15|TRBV27|NA|TRBD2|TRBJ2-1
CASSLFGSGGDEQFF
TGTGCCAGCAGTTTATTTGGTAGCGGGGGCGATGAGCAGTTCTTC